A selection of T cell receptor beta chains follows, all from one sample in a study of T cell changes during pregnancy in multiple sclerosis. Profiled with immunoSEQ multiplex PCR; TCRdb holds only in-frame clones, not every one. The sample comprises tens of thousands of clones, approximately 90% of which are singletons, and 5.5% to 6% rests with the top ten. The sequencing used CD8+ T cells from peripheral blood mononuclear cells, collected after pregnancy. The receptors shown here come from a female donor in good health, enrolled as a control in a pregnancy study. CDR3s include the opening cysteine and the closing phenylalanine or tryptophan. D genes are given only for firm matches. Only part of the rows carry a size: once, few, many, or a class if the clone is expanded.

TGTGCCAGCAGCGCTAGCGGGGACCAAGAGACCCAGTACTTC	CASSASGDQETQYF	TRBV9	TRBD2	TRBJ2-5	.	14
TGTGCCAGCAGCCCTGACAGGGCCTACGAGCAGTACTTC	CASSPDRAYEQYF	TRBV6-5	TRBD1	TRBJ2-7	.	13
TGTGCCAGCAGCGAAGCGAACACTGAAGCTTTCTTT	CASSEANTEAFF	TRBV7-9	.	TRBJ1-1	.	12
TGTGCCAGCAGTTCCACAGGGACGATGAACACTGAAGCTTTCTTT	CASSSTGTMNTEAFF	TRBV6-6	.	TRBJ1-1	.	15
TGTGCCAGCAGCCCGGGACACACTAGCTCTGGAAACACCATATATTTT	CASSPGHTSSGNTIYF	TRBV4-2	.	TRBJ1-3	.	16
TGTGCCAGCAGCCCTACTAGCGGTCCTCGAGATACGCAGTATTTT	CASSPTSGPRDTQYF	TRBV9	TRBD2	TRBJ2-3	.	15
TGTGCCAGTAGCGGACAGGGGGTAAACGAGCAGTACTTC	CASSGQGVNEQYF	TRBV19	TRBD1	TRBJ2-7	.	13
TGTGCCAGCAGCCAGGCTCGGACAGGGGGCACTGAAGCTTTCTTT	CASSQARTGGTEAFF	TRBV4-2	TRBD1	TRBJ1-1	.	15
TGTGCCAGCAGCGTAGGAGACAGATACGAGCAGTACTTC	CASSVGDRYEQYF	TRBV9	.	TRBJ2-7	.	13
TGTGCCAGCAGGGATAAGCGGGGGATCAGCTCTGGGGCCAACGTCCTGACTTTC	CASRDKRGISSGANVLTF	TRBV5-6	TRBD2	TRBJ2-6	.	18
TGTGCCAGCGGGGGGACTAGCGGGGGGAACTCCTACAATGAGCAGTTCTTC	CASGGTSGGNSYNEQFF	TRBV28	TRBD2	TRBJ2-1	.	17
TGTGCCAGCAGCTTAGGTCCCAAGCGGACAGGGGACGAGCAGTACTTC	CASSLGPKRTGDEQYF	TRBV7-9	TRBD1	TRBJ2-7	.	16
TGTGCCAGCACCTTGGGACAGGGGGCGACTGAAGCTTTCTTT	CASTLGQGATEAFF	TRBV6-5	TRBD1	TRBJ1-1	.	14
TGTGCCAGCAGCTTACCGGGGGAAAATAATTCACCCCTCCACTTT	CASSLPGENNSPLHF	TRBV5-6	.	TRBJ1-6	.	15
TGCGCCAGCAGCTTCCGGACAGGGGGGAATGAGCAGTTCTTC	CASSFRTGGNEQFF	TRBV4-1	TRBD1	TRBJ2-1	.	14
TGCGCCAGCTCCACCATAGTGTCGGAGACCCAGTACTTC	CASSTIVSETQYF	TRBV4-3	.	TRBJ2-5	once	13
TGTGCCAGCAGTGACGGTGCAGATAATTCACCCCTCCACTTT	CASSDGADNSPLHF	TRBV6-4	.	TRBJ1-6	.	14
TGTGCCAGCAGCGGGGACAAGCCCTACGAGCAGTACTTC	CASSGDKPYEQYF	TRBV7-8	.	TRBJ2-7	.	13
TGTGCCATCAGTTCTACAGGGGTCTCATATTCTAGCACAGATACGCAGTATTTT	CAISSTGVSYSSTDTQYF	TRBV10-3	TRBD1	TRBJ2-3	once	18
TGTGCCAGCAGCGCGTCGGGACAGGGGGACCTAATGGAAAAACTGTTTTTT	CASSASGQGDLMEKLFF	TRBV5-6	TRBD1	TRBJ1-4	.	17
TGCAGCGTCCGAGGGACAGACACAGATACGCAGTATTTT	CSVRGTDTDTQYF	TRBV29-1	TRBD1	TRBJ2-3	.	13
TGTGCCAGCAGCTTAGCGGGACAGGGAAGGAATGAAGCTTTCTTT	CASSLAGQGRNEAFF	TRBV7-8	TRBD1	TRBJ1-1	.	15
TGTGCCAGCAGCACACGACCTAGGACAGATAGTAGCACAGATACGCAGTATTTT	CASSTRPRTDSSTDTQYF	TRBV7-9	.	TRBJ2-3	.	18
TGTGCCAGCAGTAACTGGGCAGGCCAGGGAGGTGAGCAGTTCTTC	CASSNWAGQGGEQFF	TRBV27	.	TRBJ2-1	.	15
TGTGCCAGCAGCTTGGGGGGCCCCGGGGAGCTGTTTTTT	CASSLGGPGELFF	TRBV5-6	.	TRBJ2-2	.	13
TGTGCCAGTAACATCGGAGAATCGAACACTGAAGCTTTCTTT	CASNIGESNTEAFF	TRBV19	.	TRBJ1-1	.	14
TGTGCCAGCAGCCCGCCCGGGACACACTCTGGAAACACCATATATTTT	CASSPPGTHSGNTIYF	TRBV13	.	TRBJ1-3	.	16
TGTGCCAGCAGCGGCCGACTAGCGGGGGCAGATACGCAGTATTTT	CASSGRLAGADTQYF	TRBV9	TRBD2	TRBJ2-3	.	15
TGTGCCATTCCCAGCAGGGCAGGAGGCTACACCTTC	CAIPSRAGGYTF	TRBV25-1	.	TRBJ1-2	.	12
TGTGCCACTTACACTAGCGGGGGCGGGAATGAGCAGTTCTTC	CATYTSGGGNEQFF	TRBV10-3	TRBD2	TRBJ2-1	.	14
TGTGCCAGCAGCGAGGGAGCCGGGACAGGGGGCTTGAGGGCTTTCTTT	CASSEGAGTGGLRAFF	TRBV9	TRBD1	TRBJ1-1	.	16
TGCGCCAGCAGCCAAATAGTTGGGGCTAGCGATTTGGATGAGCAGTTCTTC	CASSQIVGASDLDEQFF	TRBV4-1	.	TRBJ2-1	.	17